This T cell receptor (beta chain) is from a study of OX40 agonist ivuxolimab in advanced cancers. Looking at the study overall: Six ivuxolimab dose levels, 0.01 to 10 mg/kg, were given intravenously every 2 weeks. The mean age was roughly 60 years, ranging from roughly 23 to 80, with around four fifths of participants male. Prior checkpoint blockade (anti-PD-1, anti-PD-L1 or anti-CTLA-4) was permitted; over 30% had it.

For this clone: Its antigen is undetermined.

Study outcomes and limitations: At doses 0.1 to 3.0 mg/kg, CD4+ and CD8+ clones expanded.

Germline V gene sequence: CDR1 SGHTA, CDR2 FQGNSA. The CDR3 has 16 residues. V gave up 5 bases and J gave up 8 bases; unmatched junction bases: 10. TCRdb's copy holds only in-frame clones and misses some; the assay was immunoSEQ multiplex PCR. The table records roughly 100,000 clones, 90% of them present only once. V is TRBV7-2 and J is TRBJ2-2, with 11 nucleotides matching TRBD1. This TCR was recovered from an adult with an advanced solid tumor such as melanoma, head and neck, liver or kidney cancer. The material sequenced was CD4+ or CD8+ T cells sorted from blood, taken in a trial of the OX40 agonist ivuxolimab. The CDR3 loop is CASSAPGTGGRGELFF. The CDR3 nucleotides read TGTGCCAGCAGCGCCCCTGGGACAGGGGGTAGAGGGGAGCTGTTTTTT. Together with reference TRBV7-2 and TRBJ2-2, the CDR3 gives the full variable domain: GAGVSQSPSNKVTEKGKDVELRCDPISGHTALYWYRQSLGQGLEFLIYFQGNSAPDKSGLPSDRFSAERTGGSVSTLTIQRTQQEDSAVYLCASSAPGTGGRGELFFGEGSRLTVL.